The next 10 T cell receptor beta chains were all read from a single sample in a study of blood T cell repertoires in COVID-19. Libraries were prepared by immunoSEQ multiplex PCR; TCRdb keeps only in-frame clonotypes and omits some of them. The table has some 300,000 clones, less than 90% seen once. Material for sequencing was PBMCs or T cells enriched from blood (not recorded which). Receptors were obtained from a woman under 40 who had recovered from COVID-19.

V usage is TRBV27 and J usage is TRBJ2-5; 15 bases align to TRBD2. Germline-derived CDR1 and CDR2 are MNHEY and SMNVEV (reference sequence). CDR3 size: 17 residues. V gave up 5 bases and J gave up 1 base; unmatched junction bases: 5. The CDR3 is CASSGRTSGGVQETQYF. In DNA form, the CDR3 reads TGTGCCAGCAGTGGCCGGACTAGCGGGGGGGTCCAAGAGACCCAGTACTTC.

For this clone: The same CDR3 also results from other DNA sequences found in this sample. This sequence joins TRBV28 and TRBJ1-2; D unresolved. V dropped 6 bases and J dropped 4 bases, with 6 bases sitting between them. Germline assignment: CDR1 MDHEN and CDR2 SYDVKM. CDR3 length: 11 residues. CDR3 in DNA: TGTGCCAGCAGCACGGGCTATGGCTACACCTTC. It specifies CASSTGYGYTF.

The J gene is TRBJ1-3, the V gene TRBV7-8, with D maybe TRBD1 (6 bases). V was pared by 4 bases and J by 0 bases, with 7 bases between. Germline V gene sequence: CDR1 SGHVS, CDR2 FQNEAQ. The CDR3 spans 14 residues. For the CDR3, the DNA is TGTGCCAGCAGCTCGGACAGCTCTGGAAACACCATATATTTT. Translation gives CASSSDSSGNTIYF.

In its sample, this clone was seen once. CDR3 sequence: CASSQRVGRLGYEQYF. Here the CDR3 DNA reads TGCGCCAGCAGCCAACGTGTCGGCCGTCTAGGCTACGAGCAGTACTTC. The gene calls are TRBV4-3 and TRBJ2-7, with D unclear. Germline V gives CDR1 LGHNA, CDR2 YSLEER. The length of the CDR3 is 16 residues. V was clipped by 2 bases and J by 3 bases, with 17 bases between them.

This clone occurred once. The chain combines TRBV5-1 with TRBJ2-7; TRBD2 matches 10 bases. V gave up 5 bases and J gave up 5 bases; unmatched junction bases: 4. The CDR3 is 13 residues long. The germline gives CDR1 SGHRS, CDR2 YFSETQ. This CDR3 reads CASSASGGHEQYF. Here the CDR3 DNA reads TGCGCCAGCAGTGCTAGCGGGGGCCACGAGCAGTACTTC.

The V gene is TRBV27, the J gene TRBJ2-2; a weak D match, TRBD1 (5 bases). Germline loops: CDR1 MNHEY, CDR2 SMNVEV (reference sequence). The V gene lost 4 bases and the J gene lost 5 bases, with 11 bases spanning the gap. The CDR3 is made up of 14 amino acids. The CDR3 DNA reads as TGTGCCAGCAGTTATCCAGGGATTACCGGGGAGCTGTTTTTT. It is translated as CASSYPGITGELFF.

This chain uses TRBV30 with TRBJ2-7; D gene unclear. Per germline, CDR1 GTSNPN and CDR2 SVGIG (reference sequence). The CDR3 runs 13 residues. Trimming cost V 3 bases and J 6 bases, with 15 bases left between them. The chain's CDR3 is CAWSPGMLSEQYF. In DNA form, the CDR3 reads TGTGCCTGGAGCCCAGGTATGCTCAGCGAGCAGTACTTC.

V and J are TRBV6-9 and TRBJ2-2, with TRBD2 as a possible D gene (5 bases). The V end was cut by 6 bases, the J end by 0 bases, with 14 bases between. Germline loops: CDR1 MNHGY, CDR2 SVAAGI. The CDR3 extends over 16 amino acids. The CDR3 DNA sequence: TGTGCCAGCAGCAACAAACCCGGGGCGAACACCGGGGAGCTGTTTTTT. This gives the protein CASSNKPGANTGELFF.

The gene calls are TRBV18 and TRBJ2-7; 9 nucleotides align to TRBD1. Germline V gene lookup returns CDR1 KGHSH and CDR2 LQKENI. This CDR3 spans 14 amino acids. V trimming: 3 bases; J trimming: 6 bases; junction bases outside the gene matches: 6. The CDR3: CASSPRQGVGEQYF. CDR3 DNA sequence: TGTGCCAGCTCACCGAGACAGGGGGTGGGCGAGCAGTACTTC.

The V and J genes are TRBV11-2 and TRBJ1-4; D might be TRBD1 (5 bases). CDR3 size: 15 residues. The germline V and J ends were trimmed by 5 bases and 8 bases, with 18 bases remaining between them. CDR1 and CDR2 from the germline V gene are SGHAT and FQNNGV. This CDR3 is CASSRGTASREKLFF. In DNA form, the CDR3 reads TGTGCCAGCAGCCGCGGGACCGCCAGCCGGGAAAAACTGTTTTTT.